This is a list of T cell receptor beta chains from one sample in a study of patients and donors after allogeneic stem cell transplantation. TCRdb reprocessed the RT-PCR reads via MiXCR and lists one record per CDR3 protein. The sample records 200,000 to 250,000 distinct CDR3 sequences, around 14% being singletons. Sequenced sample: blood, either unsorted or a sorted T cell fraction (not recorded which). The receptors were gathered from a human donor who was either an allogeneic HSCT recipient or a stem cell or donor lymphocyte infusion donor (not recorded which). It is not recorded whose cells these are; they may come from a transplant donor. Each CDR3 is given with its conserved first and last residue. Fields, in order: J gene, clone size, V gene, CDR3 protein. Where a row states a size, it is once, few, many or the class of an expanded clone; other rows omit it.

J: TRBJ2-7
size: NA
V: TRBV6-5
CDR3: CASSYGTSGKAYEQYF

J: TRBJ1-6
size: NA
V: TRBV6-5
CDR3: CASSSSDDNSPLHF

J: TRBJ2-3
size: NA
V: TRBV12-3/TRBV12-4
CDR3: CASMRREGRNTQYF

J: TRBJ2-7
size: many
V: TRBV5-1
CDR3: CASSLGLAGRSSYEQYF

J: TRBJ1-6
size: few
V: TRBV12-3/TRBV12-4
CDR3: CASSLAYSPLHF

J: TRBJ2-3
size: NA
V: TRBV9
CDR3: CASSVGAVHTDTQYF

J: TRBJ1-2
size: NA
V: TRBV7-9
CDR3: CASSSRDTINYGYTF

J: TRBJ1-2
size: many
V: TRBV20-1
CDR3: CSARTPGTGVYGYTF

J: TRBJ1-5
size: many
V: TRBV6-1
CDR3: CASWGGKSNQPQHF

J: TRBJ1-2
size: NA
V: TRBV4-2
CDR3: CASSSTGTGRFYTF

J: TRBJ2-2
size: many
V: TRBV18
CDR3: CASSPRQNTGELFF

J: TRBJ2-3
size: NA
V: TRBV5-1
CDR3: CASKSMGGYTDTQYF

J: TRBJ2-2
size: few
V: TRBV7-8
CDR3: CASSDRGAGELFF

J: TRBJ1-5
size: many
V: TRBV12-3/TRBV12-4
CDR3: CASSPGGGNQPQHF

J: TRBJ1-6
size: few
V: TRBV19
CDR3: CASSTPDRRNSPLHF

J: TRBJ2-5
size: many
V: TRBV3-1
CDR3: CASSQAQGWETQYF

J: TRBJ2-2
size: few
V: TRBV5-1
CDR3: CASSLSPGTTGELFF

J: TRBJ1-4
size: many
V: TRBV5-1
CDR3: CASSLEGRTDEKLFF

J: TRBJ2-4
size: many
V: TRBV29-1
CDR3: CSVAARSRNIQYF

J: TRBJ2-3
size: NA
V: TRBV5-1
CDR3: CASSPGQVGIDTQYF

J: TRBJ2-3
size: NA
V: TRBV20-1
CDR3: CSAMVAGVEDTQYF

J: TRBJ1-1
size: few
V: TRBV30
CDR3: CAWGGDTEAFF

J: TRBJ1-4
size: many
V: TRBV14
CDR3: CASSRVDSINEKLFF

J: TRBJ2-5
size: NA
V: TRBV18
CDR3: CASSPGRGLASQETQYF

J: TRBJ2-2
size: NA
V: TRBV18
CDR3: CASSRDRATGELFF

J: TRBJ2-1
size: few
V: TRBV20-1
CDR3: CSASAGLGDEQFF

J: TRBJ2-2
size: many
V: TRBV12-3/TRBV12-4
CDR3: CASSLPAGINTGELFF

J: TRBJ1-2
size: NA
V: TRBV20-1
CDR3: CSARATRKKAYGYTF

J: TRBJ1-2
size: NA
V: TRBV18
CDR3: CASSPRQGDGYTF

J: TRBJ2-5
size: many
V: TRBV13
CDR3: CASSRLAETQYF

J: TRBJ2-7
size: NA
V: TRBV11-3
CDR3: CASSPDSIPGHEQYF

J: TRBJ2-3
size: NA
V: TRBV6-5
CDR3: CASSYSGSYVDTQYF

J: TRBJ2-3
size: few
V: TRBV4-1
CDR3: CASSQDSPGATDTQYF

J: TRBJ1-2
size: few
V: TRBV6-5
CDR3: CASSYGLEGYGYTF

J: TRBJ2-1
size: NA
V: TRBV20-1
CDR3: CSAISQAGDVNDEQFF

J: TRBJ1-4
size: few
V: TRBV29-1
CDR3: CSVARGPNEKLFF